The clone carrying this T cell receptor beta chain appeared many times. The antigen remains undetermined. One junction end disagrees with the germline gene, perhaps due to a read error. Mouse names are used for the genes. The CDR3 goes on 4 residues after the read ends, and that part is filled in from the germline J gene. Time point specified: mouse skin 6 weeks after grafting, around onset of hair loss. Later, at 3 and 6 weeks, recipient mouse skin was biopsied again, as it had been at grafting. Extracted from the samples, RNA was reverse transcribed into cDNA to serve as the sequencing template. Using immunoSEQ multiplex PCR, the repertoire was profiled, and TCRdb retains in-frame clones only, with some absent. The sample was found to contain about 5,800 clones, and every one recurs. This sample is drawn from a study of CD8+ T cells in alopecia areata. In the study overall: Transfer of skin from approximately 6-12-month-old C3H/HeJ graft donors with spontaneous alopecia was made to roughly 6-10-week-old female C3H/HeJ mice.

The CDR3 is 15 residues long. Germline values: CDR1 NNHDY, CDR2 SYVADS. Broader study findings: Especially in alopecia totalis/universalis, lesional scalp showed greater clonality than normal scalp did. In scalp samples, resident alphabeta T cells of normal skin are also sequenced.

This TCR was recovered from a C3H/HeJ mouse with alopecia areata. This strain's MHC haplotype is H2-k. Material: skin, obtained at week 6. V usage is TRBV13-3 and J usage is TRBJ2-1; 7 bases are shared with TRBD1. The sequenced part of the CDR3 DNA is TGTGCCAGCAGTAGACAGGGCCTTAACTGTGCT. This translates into CASSRQGLNCA. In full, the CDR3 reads CASSRQGLNCAEQFF.